The 5 T cell receptor beta chains below come from one sample, sequenced in a study of Graves' ophthalmopathy and Graves' hyperthyroidism. Amplification of the TCR beta CDR3 regions used RNA transcripts (as template). HTBI-primed RT-PCR formed the first round, and a multiplex PCR formed the second. TCRdb itself ran the multiplex PCR reads through MiXCR, one entry per CDR3 protein. The sample carries 500,000 to 600,000 distinct CDR3 sequences, about 35% recorded once. The sequenced sample was peripheral blood or thyroid tissue (not recorded which). The source of these receptors is an adult man with Graves' hyperthyroidism.

The table lists this clonotype with a few counts. The rearrangement joins TRBV7-6 to TRBJ1-2; 8 bases match TRBD1. Germline loops: CDR1 SGHVS, CDR2 FNYEAQ. This CDR3 region has 14 residues. The trim removed 4 bases at V and 6 bases at J, leaving 7 bases unmatched. In nucleotides, the CDR3 is TGTGCCAGCAGCTCCGGACAGGGAACCGATGGCTACACCTTC. Protein sequence: CASSSGQGTDGYTF.

Ten or more counts support this clonotype. The chain is built from TRBV15 and TRBJ1-2, with a weak D call TRBD1 (5 bases). This CDR3 region has 15 residues. Trimming stripped 5 bases from V and 2 bases from J, with 15 bases between. CDR1 is LNHNV and CDR2 is YYDKDF in the germline V gene (reference sequence). The CDR3 here is CATSATAGSNYGYTF. CDR3 coding DNA: TGTGCCACCAGCGCAACGGCAGGGTCCAACTATGGCTACACCTTC.

The J gene is TRBJ1-2, the V gene TRBV12-3 or TRBV12-4; D is unresolved. The CDR3 consists of 13 residues. For the CDR3, the DNA is TGTGTCAGTCGGGTCGGCAGGAGTTATGGCTACACCTTC. This codes for CVSRVGRSYGYTF.

The genes are TRBV2 and TRBJ2-2; TRBD1 matches at 8 bases. The junction had 6 bases not matched to a gene; V was cut back by 5 bases and J by 7 bases. The CDR3 runs 14 residues. Germline V gives CDR1 SNHLY, CDR2 FYNNEI. CDR3 coding DNA: TGTGCCAGCAGTCGACAGGGGTCCTACGGGGAGCTGTTTTTT. Translated: CASSRQGSYGELFF. The whole variable domain, filled in from reference TRBV2 and TRBJ2-2, reads EPEVTQTPSHQVTQMGQEVILRCVPISNHLYFYWYRQILGQKVEFLVSFYNNEISEKSEIFDDQFSVERPDGSNFTLKIRSTKLEDSAMYFCASSRQGSYGELFFGEGSRLTVL.

The chain combines TRBV5-6 with TRBJ1-2; 9 bases match TRBD1. The CDR3 is made up of 17 amino acids. Germline assignment: CDR1 SGHDT and CDR2 YYEEEE. V gave up 4 bases and J gave up 3 bases; unmatched junction bases: 13. In nucleotides, the CDR3 is TGTGCCAGCAGCGCGTCTGCGGGACAGGGCCTCTACTATGGCTACACCTTC. It translates to CASSASAGQGLYYGYTF.